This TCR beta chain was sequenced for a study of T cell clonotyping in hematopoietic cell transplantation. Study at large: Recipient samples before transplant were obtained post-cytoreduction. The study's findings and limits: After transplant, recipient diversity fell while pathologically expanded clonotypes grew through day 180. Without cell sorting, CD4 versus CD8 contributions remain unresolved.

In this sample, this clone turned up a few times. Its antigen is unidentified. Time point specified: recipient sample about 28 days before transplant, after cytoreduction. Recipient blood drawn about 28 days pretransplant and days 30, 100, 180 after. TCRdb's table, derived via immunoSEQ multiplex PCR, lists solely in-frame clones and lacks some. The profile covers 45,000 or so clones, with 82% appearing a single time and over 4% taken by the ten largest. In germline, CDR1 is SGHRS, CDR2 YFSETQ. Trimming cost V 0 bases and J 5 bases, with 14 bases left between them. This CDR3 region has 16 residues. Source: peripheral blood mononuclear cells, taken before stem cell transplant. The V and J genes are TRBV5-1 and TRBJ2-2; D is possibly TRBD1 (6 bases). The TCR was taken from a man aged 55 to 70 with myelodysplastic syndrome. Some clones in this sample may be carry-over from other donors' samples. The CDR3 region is CASSLATAGETGELFF. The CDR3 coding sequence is TGCGCCAGCAGCTTGGCCACCGCAGGGGAGACCGGGGAGCTGTTTTTT. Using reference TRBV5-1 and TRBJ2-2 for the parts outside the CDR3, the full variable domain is KAGVTQTPRYLIKTRGQQVTLSCSPISGHRSVSWYQQTPGQGLQFLFEYFSETQRNKGNFPGRFSGRQFSNSRSEMNVSTLELGDSALYLCASSLATAGETGELFFGEGSRLTVL.